This TCR beta chain is from a study of control samples from healthy donors and cancer patients. Sequencing was performed with immunoSEQ multiplex PCR; in TCRdb, only in-frame clones are kept and a portion is missing. This sample carries 100,000 to 150,000 clones, about 93% of them seen once, and the ten largest clones take about 2.5%. CDR1 is GTSNPN, CDR2 SVGIG, per germline (reference sequence). The CDR3 covers 13 residues. V lost 2 bases, J lost 4 bases, and 2 bases stayed unmatched. Input material: blood. The gene calls are TRBV30 and TRBJ1-2, with 9 bases aligning to TRBD1. The clonotype originates from a man in his forties in good health. The CDR3, as DNA: TGTGCCTGGAGTCGACAGGGGGGCTATGGCTACACCTTC. Its protein product is CAWSRQGGYGYTF.